These 16 T cell receptor beta chains were sequenced from one sample in a study of cytomegalovirus exposure and HLA in healthy donors. In the PCR, 60 Vbeta and 13 Jbeta primers were used. Measured with immunoSEQ multiplex PCR; TCRdb has only the in-frame clones, and not every one. The profile shows some 150,000 clones, about 82% of them singletons. The sequenced material came from PBMCs. The origin of the receptors is a male donor in good health and CMV-seronegative.

This clone has only a few counts. The genes are TRBV6-6 and TRBJ1-2; the D is unclear. Looked up from germline, CDR1 is MNHNY and CDR2 is SVGAGI (reference sequence). The CDR3 length is 14 residues. The V end was cut by 6 bases, the J end by 8 bases, with 19 bases between. The CDR3 sequence is CASSPWERRQGYTF. CDR3 in DNA: TGTGCCAGCAGCCCCTGGGAGCGTCGGCAGGGCTACACCTTC.

The chain recombines TRBV7-9 with TRBJ2-7; 10 bases agree with TRBD2. V was clipped by 0 bases and J by 5 bases; unmatched bases: 10. Per the germline V gene, CDR1 is SEHNR and CDR2 is FQNEAQ (reference sequence). The CDR3 contains 17 residues. CDR3 region: CASSLATRSGGGHEQYF. In DNA form, the CDR3 reads TGTGCCAGCAGCTTAGCGACCCGCAGCGGGGGGGGCCACGAGCAGTACTTC.

The chain couples TRBV6-1 to TRBJ2-1, with D perhaps matching TRBD2 (6 bases). Germline CDR1 MNHNS, CDR2 SASEGT. V lost 6 bases and J lost 5, with 8 bases in between. The length of the CDR3 is 12 residues. The chain's CDR3 is CASRGGNNEQFF. The CDR3 DNA is TGTGCCAGCAGGGGAGGAAACAATGAGCAGTTCTTC.

This sequence joins TRBV6-5 and TRBJ1-4; TRBD1 aligns across 7 bases. The CDR3 runs 14 residues. CDR1 is MNHEY and CDR2 is SVGAGI in the germline V gene. V lost 7 bases, J lost 2 bases, and 4 bases stayed unmatched. CDR3 amino acids: CASTGGGTNEKLFF. The CDR3 DNA follows: TGTGCCAGCACAGGGGGAGGTACTAATGAAAAACTGTTTTTT.

In DNA form, the CDR3 reads TGTGCCAGCAGCTTAGAGGTAGCTAGCGGGCGTTACAATGAGCAGTTCTTC. Translation: CASSLEVASGRYNEQFF. The chain is built from TRBV7-2 and TRBJ2-1; TRBD2 matches 8 bases. The germline CDR1 and CDR2 sequences are SGHTA and FQGNSA. The J segment lost 4 bases and the V segment lost 1 base, leaving 9 bases of the junction unmatched. This CDR3 region has 17 residues.

The V and J genes are TRBV7-3 and TRBJ2-2; TRBD2 matches 9 bases. The length of the CDR3 is 16 residues. Looked up from germline, CDR1 is SGHTA and CDR2 is FQGTGA. Trimming took 5 bases from V and 7 from J; bases not matched to a gene: 11. The DNA of the CDR3 is TGTGCCAGCAGCCGACCAGGAGCGGGAGGTGGCGGGGAGCTGTTTTTT. Translation: CASSRPGAGGGGELFF.

This clone has only one observation. This chain uses TRBV7-2 with TRBJ1-5, with D perhaps matching TRBD1 (6 bases). Germline V gives CDR1 SGHTA, CDR2 FQGNSA. V lost 5 bases, J lost 3 bases, and 14 bases lay in between. This CDR3 is built from 15 residues. CDR3 sequence reads: CASSLEGGINQPQHF. The DNA of the CDR3 is TGTGCCAGCAGCCTCGAGGGGGGGATCAATCAGCCCCAGCATTTT.

This clone appeared a few times. This rearrangement joins TRBV30 to TRBJ1-1; D perhaps matches TRBD1 (5 bases). Germline assignment: CDR1 GTSNPN and CDR2 SVGIG (reference sequence). The CDR3 is 13 amino acids. V shed 4 bases and J shed 5 bases, with 14 bases lying between them. The CDR3 region is CAWTVGRGTEAFF. In DNA form, the CDR3 reads TGTGCCTGGACCGTGGGGAGGGGAACTGAAGCTTTCTTT.

J is TRBJ2-1 and V is TRBV7-9, with 8 bases matching TRBD2. CDR1 is SEHNR, CDR2 FQNEAQ, per germline (reference sequence). The trim removed 3 bases at V and 7 bases at J, leaving 8 bases unmatched. The CDR3 is 15 amino acids. The CDR3 coding sequence is TGTGCCAGCAGCTTCAGCGGGAGCCGGGGGAATGAGCAGTTCTTC. Residues: CASSFSGSRGNEQFF.

The rearrangement links TRBV28 to TRBJ1-1, with 7 nucleotides matching TRBD1. Germline assignment: CDR1 MDHEN and CDR2 SYDVKM. The V and J ends lost 8 bases and 4 bases, in that order; junction bases with no gene match: 10. The CDR3 extends over 14 amino acids. The CDR3 DNA is TGTGCCAGCCGCGGGGACAGCTCACGCACTGAAGCTTTCTTT. Translating gives CASRGDSSRTEAFF.

This chain joins TRBV13 and TRBJ2-7; unclear D gene. This CDR3 region has 14 residues. Trimming took off 5 bases at V and 0 bases at J, with 11 bases between the two ends. The V gene's germline CDR1 is PRHDT and CDR2 FYEKMQ (reference sequence). Written as DNA, the CDR3 is TGTGCCAGCAGCATGCCGGAGAGCTCCTACGAGCAGTACTTC. Residues: CASSMPESSYEQYF.

The J gene is TRBJ1-2, the V gene TRBV6-1; 7 bases are a match to TRBD1. The CDR3 consists of 14 residues. V gave up 6 bases and J gave up 4 bases; unmatched junction bases: 8. Germline-derived CDR1 and CDR2 are MNHNS and SASEGT. The CDR3: CASRERTGTYGYTF. The CDR3 coding sequence is TGTGCCAGCAGGGAAAGGACAGGCACCTATGGCTACACCTTC.

This chain uses TRBV5-1 with TRBJ2-2; TRBD1 aligns across 10 bases. Germline assignment: CDR1 SGHRS and CDR2 YFSETQ. The CDR3 consists of 16 residues. V shed 3 bases, J shed 3 bases, and the junction held 5 bases outside the gene matches. The DNA of the CDR3 is TGCGCCAGCAGCTCCAACGACAGGGGGCACACCGGGGAGCTGTTTTTT. This encodes CASSSNDRGHTGELFF.

This sequence joins TRBV6-5 and TRBJ1-1; 10 bases map to TRBD1. V shed 8 bases and J 5 bases; nucleotides not matched to a gene: 8. CDR1 and CDR2 (germline): MNHEY, SVGAGI. CDR3 size: 14 residues. CDR3 residues: CASARQGAVTEAFF. CDR3 sequence (DNA): TGTGCCAGCGCCAGACAGGGGGCAGTAACTGAAGCTTTCTTT.

The V call is TRBV6-1, the J call TRBJ2-5; D gene ambiguous. This CDR3 contains 12 residues. Germline CDR1 reads MNHNS; CDR2 reads SASEGT. Trimming shortened V by 3 bases and J by 8 bases, and 10 bases separated the two germline ends. CDR3 protein: CASSEEYLTQYF. CDR3 DNA sequence: TGTGCCAGCAGTGAGGAGTATCTTACCCAGTACTTC.

V and J are TRBV29-1 and TRBJ2-4; D is unresolved. The CDR3 has 14 residues. Per germline, CDR1 SQVTM and CDR2 ANQGSEA. The V end was cut by 0 bases, the J end by 3 bases, with 9 bases between. CDR3 nucleotide sequence: TGCAGCGTTGAAGATTGGGCGATCAAAAACATTCAGTACTTC. This codes for CSVEDWAIKNIQYF.